This TCR beta chain was identified in a study of T cell repertoires in ileal Crohn's disease. As for the study in general: Patients had a median approximately 7.2-year disease duration, and around 35% were active smokers. Biopsies of the neoterminal ileum at postoperative colonoscopy form M6 samples. Study outcomes and limitations: Within the first postoperative year, endoscopy came at median roughly 7.3 months.

Each sample's TCRB immunosequencing used five hundred nanograms of biopsy DNA. The method was immunoSEQ multiplex PCR; TCRdb's version includes in-frame clones alone and lacks a portion of them. The data hold some 9,400 clones, with more than 75% observed a single time. As to time point: neoterminal ileum biopsy at postoperative endoscopy, about 6 months after surgery. CDR1 and CDR2 from the germline V gene are MNHEY and SVGAGI. The CDR3 covers 14 residues. V lost 6 bases and J 6 bases, leaving 14 bases between the germline ends. About this clone itself: What it recognizes is unknown.

The gene calls are TRBV6-5 and TRBJ2-2, with D perhaps TRBD2 (5 bases). What was sequenced was ileal tissue. This receptor was taken from an adult with Crohn's disease. CDR3 residues: CASRNSGAPGELFF. The CDR3 DNA follows: TGTGCCAGCAGGAACAGCGGCGCGCCCGGGGAGCTGTTTTTT.